This TCR beta chain is from a study of CD8+ T cells in alopecia areata (dated by TCRdb to between 2017 and 2018). Describing the broader study: Treated patients were enrolled in an open-label pilot trial of oral tofacitinib at 5 to 10 mg twice daily for moderate-to-severe alopecia areata. Tofacitinib was administered for 6 to 18 months, and 6 months of follow-up off drug were then conducted to assess delayed response and recurrence. The SALT score, which quantifies the percentage of affected scalp surface area, was used to measure disease severity in treated patients. In both human patients and the C3H/HeJ mouse model, the study applied high-throughput TCRbeta sequencing to look at T cell clonal expansion in alopecia areata. Scalp tissue and sorted CD4+ and CD8+ peripheral blood T cells from patchy and totalis/universalis alopecia areata patients and from healthy controls were covered by human TCRbeta sequencing. Biopsies were taken from tofacitinib-treated patients at baseline and at 4 and 24 weeks of treatment, and a later scalp biopsy was taken in several of the tofacitinib-treated patients. Scalp clonality was compared among normal scalp (n=4), patchy alopecia areata scalp (n=8), and alopecia totalis/universalis scalp (n=8). RNA came from the PAXgene miRNA kit for fixed scalp, the miRNeasy kit for PBMCs, and the RNeasy kit for mouse skin. TCRbeta CDR3 regions were amplified by immunoSEQ multiplex PCR with 35 Vbeta forward and 13 Jbeta reverse primers. Beyond this particular receptor, the publication reports: Unlike mouse skin, which is dominated by gammadelta T cells, normal human skin has resident alphabeta T cells that are also sequenced, and this complicates analysis of the scalp TCR repertoire. Compared with normal scalp, lesional scalp had higher clonality and more expanded CD8+ clones, particularly in alopecia totalis/universalis, a pattern that suggests antigenic drive. Shared TCR sequences between patients were less evident than in mice, which may be partly attributable to HLA diversity in the patient population. With tofacitinib, both scalp clonality and the number of expanded CD8+ clones among the top 100 scalp clones went down significantly. Many expanded lesional clones persisted in scalp and blood during tofacitinib treatment, which may partly explain relapse after stopping treatment. Because the treated cohort was small and included a single nonresponder, larger studies are needed to assess links between baseline CD8+ expansion and response.

The library was obtained by the immunoSEQ multiplex PCR assay. To provide template for TCR sequencing, every sample had RNA extracted and reverse transcribed into cDNA. First-strand cDNA was synthesized using SuperScript III with a 2:1 mix of oligo-dT and random hexamers. A synthetic immune receptor repertoire was used to measure amplification bias, and any remaining bias was corrected computationally. The study's own analysis went as follows. Raw reads were preprocessed for error removal, and CDR3 was defined according to IMGT conventions as running from the conserved cysteine to phenylalanine. Clonality was computed as 1 minus the Shannon entropy, with the entropy normalized by log2 of the number of productive unique TCRs. CD4 or CD8 identity of scalp clones was inferred by cross-referencing scalp TCRbeta sequences with sorted blood CD4 and CD8 repertoires. Drawn from immuneACCESS, this table holds only the in-frame rearrangements with V and J called that TCRdb kept. Clones are partly lost; checked studies trace under half to an unresolved V gene and leave the rest unexplained. The DNA gave D and trimming, while V, J and clone size come from that table. Present in this sample are about 74,000 clones, 29% of which were seen just once. The top ten constitute about 15% of the sample.

The CDR3 measures 14 amino acids from cysteine to phenylalanine. Of all the DNA, just the CDR3 is kept, 42 bases in frame from base 1. For CDR1 and CDR2, the germline V gene lists MDHEN and SYDVKM. Germline trimming: 2 bases from V, 5 bases from J; junction bases outside gene matches: 4. The time point label for this specimen denotes: 4 weeks on oral tofacitinib. The intended sense of this specimen's treatment or condition label: oral pan-JAK inhibitor, 5-10 mg twice daily. From alopecia areata patients, peripheral blood was collected along with lesional scalp punch biopsies. PBMCs were isolated by density centrifugation and stained for CD3, CD4 and CD8, after which CD4+ and CD8+ T cells were sorted on a FACSAria. This clone has only a few counts. The clone's antigen remains unknown. No much larger clone is present one base from it, and per-base qualities are unavailable.

The rearrangement joined TRBV28 to TRBJ2-7; TRBD2 agrees with 9 junctional bases. The specimen comprised CD8+ T cells sorted from blood, sampled at week 4, from a patient treated with tofacitinib. The receptor's source is a human donor with alopecia areata. The sequence in DNA is TGTGCCAGCAGTTTAGCTAGCGGGATCCACGAGCAGTACTTC. Its amino acids are CASSLASGIHEQYF.